This T cell receptor beta chain was sequenced in a study of T-cell reconstitution after alpha-beta-depleted transplantation in children. TCRbeta library preparation incorporated unique molecular identifiers. Using its own MiXCR run on the PCR reads, TCRdb lists one record per CDR3 protein. The sample has about 640,000 distinct CDR3 sequences, roughly 15% seen once. This clonotype was detected only a few times. CDR1 is SGHVS and CDR2 is FNYEAQ in the germline V gene. Trimming cost V 5 bases and J 4 bases; bases outside gene matches: 10. The CDR3 runs 16 residues. The TCR was taken from a human donor who donated a stem cell graft to a child with acute myeloid leukemia. The chain employs TRBV7-6 and TRBJ2-1; 8 nucleotides align to TRBD2. This specimen was PBMCs from the stem cell graft donor, taken from the stem cell graft. In DNA form, the CDR3 reads TGTGCCAGCAGCCCCCGATGGGCGGGGGGTTACAATGAGCAGTTCTTC. Protein product: CASSPRWAGGYNEQFF.